The 18 T cell receptor beta chains given below trace back to one sample, sequenced in a study of CD8 T cells in Susac syndrome. An amount of RNA that ranged from roughly 0.45 to 1 ug was reverse transcribed with random hexamers. TCRdb used MiXCR to reprocess the immunoSEQ multiplex PCR reads, holding one entry per CDR3 protein. The sample records around 200,000 distinct CDR3 sequences, roughly 94% being singletons. The sequenced material came from CD4+ T cells from PBMCs. The receptors were sampled from a human donor in good health.

The chain couples TRBV7-8 to TRBJ1-4; the D gene is possibly TRBD1 (6 bases). Trimming pared 1 base from V and 10 bases from J, leaving 13 bases between. The CDR3 has 14 residues. Looked up from germline, CDR1 is SGHVS and CDR2 is FQNEAQ. The CDR3 region has the DNA TGTGCCAGCAGCTTAGACGCCGGGACACTAAAACTGTTTTTT. Its protein is CASSLDAGTLKLFF. The variable domain in full, with the rest retrieved from reference TRBV7-8 and TRBJ1-4, is GAGVSQSPRYKVAKRGQDVALRCDPISGHVSLFWYQQALGQGPEFLTYFQNEAQLDKSGLPSDRFFAERPEGSVSTLKIQRTQQEDSAVYLCASSLDAGTLKLFFGSGTQLSVL.

The table lists this clonotype with a count of one. The rearrangement joins TRBV20-1 to TRBJ1-5, with 8 positions matching TRBD1. Germline CDR1 reads DFQATT; CDR2 reads SNEGSKA (reference sequence). The CDR3 extends over 14 amino acids. V shed 4 bases, J shed 7 bases, and the junction held 9 bases outside the gene matches. CDR3 coding DNA: TGCAGTGCTACTCGGACAGGGCGGAAGCAGCCCCAGCATTTT. It translates to CSATRTGRKQPQHF.

V and J are TRBV6-1 and TRBJ2-1; 14 bases are shared with TRBD2. The trim removed 6 bases at V and 5 bases at J, leaving 12 bases unmatched. CDR3 length: 18 amino acids. CDR1 and CDR2 (germline): MNHNS, SASEGT. The CDR3 protein is CASRKHDGLAGGDNEQFF. The CDR3 nucleotides read TGTGCCAGCAGAAAACATGATGGACTAGCGGGAGGAGACAATGAGCAGTTCTTC.

This clonotype was detected only once. The chain links TRBV11-2 to TRBJ2-3; tentative D call: TRBD2 (6 bases). The CDR3 length is 15 residues. Trimming took 2 bases from V and 4 from J, leaving 13 bases between them. CDR1 is SGHAT, CDR2 FQNNGV, per germline. CDR3 amino acids: CASSLLVGGPDTQYF. DNA for the CDR3: TGTGCCAGCAGCTTACTCGTCGGGGGACCAGATACGCAGTATTTT.

The rearrangement uses TRBV2 and TRBJ1-2, with D possibly TRBD1 on 5 matching bases. Germline loops: CDR1 SNHLY, CDR2 FYNNEI. The V gene lost 4 bases and the J gene lost 7 bases, with 16 bases spanning the gap. The CDR3 has 14 amino acids. CDR3 in DNA: TGTGCCAGCAGTGCCATCAGGGCCTCGGGTGGCTACACCTTC. It codes for CASSAIRASGGYTF.

Comments on this clonotype: A junction boundary mismatches the germline segment, possibly from a read error. V usage is TRBV9 and J usage is TRBJ2-6, with D perhaps assigned TRBD1 or TRBD2 (6 bases each). CDR3 length: 17 amino acids. Germline CDR1 and CDR2: SGDLS and YYNGEE. As DNA, the CDR3 is TGTGCCAGCAGTGCAAGGTCTCGTTCTTCGGGGGCCAACGTCCTGATTTTC. Protein: CASSARSRSSGANVLIF.

The V call is TRBV9, the J call TRBJ2-1; a possible D gene is TRBD1 (6 bases). With 0 bases removed from V and 11 bases from J, the gap between germline ends came to 15 bases. There are 14 residues in the CDR3. CDR1 is SGDLS, CDR2 YYNGEE, per germline. The DNA for the CDR3 is TGTGCCAGCAGCGTAGACAGGGCACTTTCCAAGCAGTTCTTC. Translating gives CASSVDRALSKQFF.

CDR3 region: CASSVGGWGEKLFF. CDR3 nucleotides: TGTGCCAGCAGCGTAGGAGGCTGGGGTGAAAAACTGTTTTTT. The chain uses TRBV9 and TRBJ1-4; D remains ambiguous. CDR1 and CDR2 (germline): SGDLS, YYNGEE. V dropped 0 bases and J dropped 7 bases, with 10 bases sitting between them. The CDR3 runs 14 residues.

This chain links TRBV6-2 or TRBV6-3 with TRBJ2-3; D is unresolved. The germline CDR1 and CDR2 sequences are MNHEY and SVGEGT. CDR3 length: 16 amino acids. Trimming stripped 0 bases from V and 3 bases from J, with 13 bases between. The chain's CDR3 is CASSYSPGRRTDTQYF. In DNA form, the CDR3 reads TGTGCCAGCAGTTACTCCCCGGGCCGTCGGACAGATACGCAGTATTTT.

The V and J genes are TRBV29-1 and TRBJ2-2; D is undetermined. Per the germline V gene, CDR1 is SQVTM and CDR2 is ANQGSEA. Between the trimmed V and J ends, which lost 4 bases and 3 bases, there was a span of 9 bases. This CDR3 has 13 residues. CDR3 region: CSVVQSYTGELFF. The CDR3 region has the DNA TGCAGCGTTGTTCAGAGCTACACCGGGGAGCTGTTTTTT.

The chain uses TRBV24-1 and TRBJ1-5, with D unclear. CDR1 is KGHDR, CDR2 SFDVKD, per germline. The ends were cut back, 3 bases at V and 6 bases at J, with 11 bases in the middle. This CDR3 contains 14 residues. CDR3 in amino acids: CATSDAQGSQPQHF. The CDR3 region has the DNA TGTGCCACCAGTGATGCCCAAGGGTCTCAGCCCCAGCATTTT.

V usage is TRBV4-1 and J usage is TRBJ2-1; 9 bases fit TRBD1. This CDR3 has 14 residues. The ends lost 8 bases at V and 5 bases at J; junction bases unmatched: 7. Germline assignment: CDR1 MGHRA and CDR2 YSYEKL. CDR3 DNA: TGCGCCAGCCTTGACAGGGGGAGCCACAATGAGCAGTTCTTC. Amino acids: CASLDRGSHNEQFF.

The chain recombines TRBV3-1 with TRBJ1-2; no reliable D call. The V and J ends lost 2 bases and 4 bases respectively, with 14 bases between them. The CDR3 totals 15 residues. Germline CDR1 and CDR2: LGHDT and YNNKEL (reference sequence). CDR3 coding DNA: TGTGCCAGCAGCCAACCCTCGGCAGACCCCTATGGCTACACCTTC. This codes for CASSQPSADPYGYTF.

This clonotype was observed once. The V and J genes are TRBV2 and TRBJ2-7; the D gene is possibly TRBD2 (5 bases). The CDR3 has 14 residues. With 10 bases removed from V and 0 bases from J, the gap between germline ends came to 16 bases. The germline V gene encodes CDR1 SNHLY and CDR2 FYNNEI. DNA for the CDR3: TGTGCCACCCATAGGAGGAAGAGCTCCTACGAGCAGTACGTC. Its translation: CATHRRKSSYEQYV.

V usage is TRBV18 and J usage is TRBJ1-1; weak D call: TRBD1 (5 bases). The CDR3 totals 15 residues. Trimming took 4 bases from V and 6 from J, leaving 18 bases between them. In germline, CDR1 is KGHSH, CDR2 LQKENI. The CDR3 coding sequence is TGTGCCAGCTCACAAGGGGATCCCGGATTGGCTGAAGCTTTCTTT. Protein: CASSQGDPGLAEAFF.

The V gene is TRBV5-1, the J gene TRBJ2-7, with 7 bases lining up with TRBD1. This CDR3 is 15 amino acids long. V shed 4 bases and J 0 bases; nucleotides not matched to a gene: 7. Germline CDR1 and CDR2: SGHRS and YFSETQ. CDR3 region: CASSLDRRYSYEQYF. In DNA form, the CDR3 reads TGCGCCAGCAGCCTGGACAGGCGCTACTCCTACGAGCAGTACTTC. Complete variable domain (other parts from reference TRBV5-1 and TRBJ2-7): KAGVTQTPRYLIKTRGQQVTLSCSPISGHRSVSWYQQTPGQGLQFLFEYFSETQRNKGNFPGRFSGRQFSNSRSEMNVSTLELGDSALYLCASSLDRRYSYEQYFGPGTRLTVT.

The chain links TRBV18 to TRBJ2-7, with a possible D match to TRBD2 (6 bases). Per germline, CDR1 KGHSH and CDR2 LQKENI. Trimming shortened V by 6 bases and J by 5 bases, and 14 bases separated the two germline ends. The CDR3 spans 13 residues. The CDR3 DNA sequence: TGTGCCAGCTCTAATAGCGGAAAAAACGAGCAGTACTTC. Encoded protein: CASSNSGKNEQYF. Variable domain in full (rest from reference TRBV18 and TRBJ2-7): NAGVMQNPRHLVRRRGQEARLRCSPMKGHSHVYWYRQLPEEGLKFMVYLQKENIIDESGMPKERFSAEFPKEGPSILRIQQVVRGDSAAYFCASSNSGKNEQYFGPGTRLTVT.

The rearrangement uses TRBV24-1 and TRBJ2-1, with a possible D match to TRBD2 (5 bases). The CDR3 contains 17 residues. The ends were cut back, 3 bases at V and 2 bases at J, with 16 bases in the middle. Germline CDR1 reads KGHDR; CDR2 reads SFDVKD. The CDR3 DNA follows: TGTGCCACCAGTGATCCCTCGGGCGGGCTTCCCTACAATGAGCAGTTCTTC. Its translation is CATSDPSGGLPYNEQFF.